The entry that follows covers one T cell receptor (beta chain) sequence. Germline V gene data show CDR1 as SGHRS and CDR2 as YFSETQ. The CDR3 has 14 residues. V was trimmed by 4 bases and J by 1 base, leaving 12 bases between them. The data derive from a study of blood T cell repertoires in COVID-19. Overall study: Sites in the United States, Italy and Spain provided acute and convalescent COVID-19 samples. From T cells, B-cell-depleted T cells, or PBMCs came the material, which was cDNA or gDNA.

Per the original data handling: Quantification of nucleated cells was approximated via reference gene primer amplification. The method was immunoSEQ multiplex PCR; TCRdb's version includes in-frame clones alone and lacks a portion of them. V, J and clone size are taken as reported in that table, and D and trimming were inferred from the DNA itself. Of more than 110,000 clones in the sample, approximately 80% were seen once. The rearrangement joins TRBV5-1 to TRBJ2-7; possible D gene TRBD2, 6 bases. This receptor was identified in a woman aged 80 or over in a cohort sampled during active or convalescent COVID-19. The source material was peripheral blood. The CDR3 DNA reads as TGCGCCAGCAGCATGACGGGGGAATCCTACGAGCAGTACGTC. Amino acids: CASSMTGESYEQYV.